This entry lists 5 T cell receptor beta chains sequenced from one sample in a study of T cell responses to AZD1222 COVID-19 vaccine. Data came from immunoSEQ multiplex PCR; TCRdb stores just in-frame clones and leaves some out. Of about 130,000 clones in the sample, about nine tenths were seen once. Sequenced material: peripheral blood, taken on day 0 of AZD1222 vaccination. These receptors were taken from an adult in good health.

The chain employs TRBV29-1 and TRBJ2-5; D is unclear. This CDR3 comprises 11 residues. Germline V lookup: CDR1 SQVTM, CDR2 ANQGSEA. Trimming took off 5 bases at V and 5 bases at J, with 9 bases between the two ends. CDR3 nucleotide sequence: TGCAGCGTTCGGGTTGGGGAGACCCAGTACTTC. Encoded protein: CSVRVGETQYF.

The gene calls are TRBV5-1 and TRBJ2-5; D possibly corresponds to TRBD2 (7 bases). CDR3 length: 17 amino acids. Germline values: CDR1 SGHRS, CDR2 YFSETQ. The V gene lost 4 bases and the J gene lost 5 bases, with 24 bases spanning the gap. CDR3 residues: CASSPGGVAGARETQYF. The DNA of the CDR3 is TGCGCCAGCAGCCCCGGGGGCGTGGCGGGGGCCCGTGAGACCCAGTACTTC.

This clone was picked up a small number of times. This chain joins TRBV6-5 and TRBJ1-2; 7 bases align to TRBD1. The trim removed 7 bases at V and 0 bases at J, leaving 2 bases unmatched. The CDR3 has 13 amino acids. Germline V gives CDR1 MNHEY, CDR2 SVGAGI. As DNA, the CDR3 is TGTGCCAGCAAAACAGGGGCTAACTATGGCTACACCTTC. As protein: CASKTGANYGYTF.

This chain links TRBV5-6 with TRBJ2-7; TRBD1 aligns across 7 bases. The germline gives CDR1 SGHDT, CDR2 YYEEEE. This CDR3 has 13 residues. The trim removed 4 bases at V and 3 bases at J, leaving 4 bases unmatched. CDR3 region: CASSPAGGYEQYF. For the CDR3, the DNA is TGTGCCAGCAGCCCGGCAGGGGGCTACGAGCAGTACTTC.

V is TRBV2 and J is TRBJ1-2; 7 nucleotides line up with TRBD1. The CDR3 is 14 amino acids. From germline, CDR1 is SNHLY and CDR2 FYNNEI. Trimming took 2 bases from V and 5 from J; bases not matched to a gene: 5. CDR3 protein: CASSERGGWYGYTF. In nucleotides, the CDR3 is TGTGCCAGCAGTGAAAGAGGGGGCTGGTATGGCTACACCTTC.